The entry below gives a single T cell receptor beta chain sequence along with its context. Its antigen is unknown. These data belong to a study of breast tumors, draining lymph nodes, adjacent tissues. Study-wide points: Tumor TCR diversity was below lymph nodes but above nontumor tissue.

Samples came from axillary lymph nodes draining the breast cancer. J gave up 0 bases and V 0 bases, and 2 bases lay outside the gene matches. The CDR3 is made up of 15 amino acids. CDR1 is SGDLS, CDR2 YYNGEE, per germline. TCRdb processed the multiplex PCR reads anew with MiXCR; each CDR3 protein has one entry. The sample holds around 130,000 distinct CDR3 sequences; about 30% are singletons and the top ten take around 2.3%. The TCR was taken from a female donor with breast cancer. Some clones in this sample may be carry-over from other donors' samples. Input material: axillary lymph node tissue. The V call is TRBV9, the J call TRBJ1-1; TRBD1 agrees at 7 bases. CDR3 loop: CASSVEGQLNTEAFF. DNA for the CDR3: TGTGCCAGCAGCGTAGAGGGACAGCTGAACACTGAAGCTTTCTTT.